This T cell receptor (beta chain) stems from a study of regulatory T cells in long-lasting Graves disease. This clonotype was observed many times. Noted time point: persistent/refractory GD, antithyroid drugs over 5 years with positive TRAb. Making the TCR library involved RNA that had been extracted from PBMCs. Through Arm-PCR of CDR3 regions and iRepertoire HTBI primers, TCR beta libraries were built. TCRdb itself ran the multiplex PCR reads through MiXCR, one entry per CDR3 protein. The repertoire holds roughly 500,000 distinct CDR3 sequences, about 22% seen once, with roughly 7.7% in the top ten. Germline values: CDR1 SGHTA, CDR2 FQGNSA. J gave up 6 bases and V 4 bases, and 4 bases lay outside the gene matches. The CDR3 sequence is 14 residues long.

The origin of this receptor is a female donor with Graves disease. Source: peripheral blood mononuclear cells (PBMCs), taken when the disease was refractory, from a patient treated with antithyroid drugs. The chain carries TRBV7-2 and TRBJ2-4, with 9 bases fitting TRBD1. CDR3 sequence (DNA): TGTGCCAGCAGCTGGGGACAGGGTATAAACATTCAGTACTTC. Translated, it gives CASSWGQGINIQYF.